Listed here are 23 T cell receptor beta chains from one sample, sequenced in a study of T cell clonotyping in hematopoietic cell transplantation. The time point is: recipient sample about 28 days before transplant, after cytoreduction. The assay was immunoSEQ multiplex PCR, and TCRdb's table has in-frame clones only and misses some. The data contain fewer than 20,000 clones, about 82% of them singletons. The sample in question was peripheral blood mononuclear cells, obtained before stem cell transplant. These receptors all come from a man aged 50-59 years with acute myeloid leukemia. Some clones in this sample may be carry-over from other donors' samples.

This rearrangement joins TRBV5-1 to TRBJ2-5; D may be TRBD1 or TRBD2 (5 bases each). Germline V gene lookup returns CDR1 SGHRS and CDR2 YFSETQ. V shed 4 bases and J shed 5 bases, with 18 bases lying between them. The length of the CDR3 is 15 residues. This chain's CDR3 is CASSNPIWGSETQYF. The CDR3 nucleotides are TGCGCCAGCAGCAACCCCATTTGGGGGTCGGAGACCCAGTACTTC.

This rearrangement joins TRBV7-2 to TRBJ1-5; D gene uncertain. The CDR3 consists of 14 residues. Trimming cost V 1 base and J 4 bases, with 8 bases left between them. The germline CDR1 and CDR2 sequences are SGHTA and FQGNSA. CDR3 in amino acids: CASSLVEGNQPQHF. In DNA, the CDR3 is TGTGCCAGCAGCTTAGTGGAGGGAAATCAGCCCCAGCATTTT.

The V gene is TRBV28, the J gene TRBJ1-2; D is uncertain. Germline CDR1 is MDHEN and CDR2 is SYDVKM. V lost 2 bases and J 1 base, leaving 11 bases between the germline ends. This CDR3 is 15 amino acids long. The CDR3 here is CASSLPLRDNYGYTF. For the CDR3, the DNA is TGTGCCAGCAGTTTACCCCTCAGAGATAACTATGGCTACACCTTC.

The V call is TRBV11-2, the J call TRBJ1-4; unclear D gene. The CDR3 length is 16 residues. CDR1 SGHAT and CDR2 FQNNGV come from the germline V gene. Trimming cost V 1 base and J 0 bases, with 9 bases left between them. The CDR3 here is CASSLGRSATNEKLFF. CDR3 DNA sequence: TGTGCCAGCAGCTTAGGGCGGAGTGCAACTAATGAAAAACTGTTTTTT. Drawing the rest from reference TRBV11-2 and TRBJ1-4, the complete variable domain is EAGVAQSPRYKIIEKRQSVAFWCNPISGHATLYWYQQILGQGPKLLIQFQNNGVVDDSQLPKDRFSAERLKGVDSTLKIQPAKLEDSAVYLCASSLGRSATNEKLFFGSGTQLSVL.

This clone showed up just once. This sequence joins TRBV4-1 and TRBJ1-4, with 9 bases identical to TRBD1. The CDR3 is 18 amino acids. CDR1 and CDR2 (germline): MGHRA, YSYEKL. The ends lost 3 bases at V and 5 bases at J; junction bases unmatched: 13. This chain's CDR3 is CASSQTRLRDRGNEKLFF. The CDR3 DNA follows: TGCGCCAGCAGCCAGACGCGCCTCCGCGACAGGGGGAATGAAAAACTGTTTTTT.

This chain uses TRBV9 with TRBJ2-7, with D perhaps matching TRBD1 (5 bases). V was trimmed by 2 bases and J by 2 bases, leaving 11 bases between them. The CDR3 has 14 residues. Germline values: CDR1 SGDLS, CDR2 YYNGEE. The CDR3 nucleotides read TGTGCCAGCAGCGTCGGTCAGGGTCCCTACGAGCAGTACTTC. Protein: CASSVGQGPYEQYF.

This chain uses TRBV28 with TRBJ2-7, with 13 bases that match TRBD2. The CDR3 runs to 19 residues. Germline CDR1 MDHEN, CDR2 SYDVKM. V was clipped by 2 bases and J by 0 bases; unmatched bases: 10. This chain's CDR3 is CASSLPRLAGGLNSYEQYF. The CDR3 DNA follows: TGTGCCAGCAGTTTACCCCGACTAGCGGGGGGTCTAAACTCCTACGAGCAGTACTTC. Variable domain in full (rest from reference TRBV28 and TRBJ2-7): DVKVTQSSRYLVKRTGEKVFLECVQDMDHENMFWYRQDPGLGLRLIYFSYDVKMKEKGDIPEGYSVSREKKERFSLILESASTNQTSMYLCASSLPRLAGGLNSYEQYFGPGTRLTVT.

This sequence joins TRBV28 and TRBJ1-2; D not resolved. The CDR3 has 14 residues. Germline values: CDR1 MDHEN, CDR2 SYDVKM. V lost 4 bases, J lost 4 bases, and 13 bases lay in between. DNA for the CDR3: TGTGCCAGCAGTTCCCAGGACGGTACCTATGGCTACACCTTC. Its protein product is CASSSQDGTYGYTF.

V and J are TRBV6-5 and TRBJ1-2, with TRBD1 matching 7 bases. V trimming: 6 bases; J trimming: 2 bases; junction bases outside the gene matches: 9. The CDR3 has 15 amino acids. CDR1 MNHEY and CDR2 SVGAGI come from the germline V gene. DNA for the CDR3: TGTGCCAGCAGGAAACCGGGACAGCGAAACTATGGCTACACCTTC. This encodes CASRKPGQRNYGYTF.

This clone was observed once. V and J are TRBV7-8 and TRBJ1-5, with D perhaps matching TRBD1 (6 bases). Germline CDR1 SGHVS, CDR2 FQNEAQ. The V gene lost 1 base and the J gene lost 4 bases, with 14 bases spanning the gap. The CDR3 length is 16 residues. In nucleotides, the CDR3 is TGTGCCAGCAGCTTAGGTCCGGGGGGCTTGAATCAGCCCCAGCATTTT. Translation: CASSLGPGGLNQPQHF.

J is TRBJ1-1 and V is TRBV7-2, with D tentatively TRBD1 (6 bases). Trimming left V 3 bases short and J 1 base short, with 15 bases between. This CDR3 has 16 residues. Germline values: CDR1 SGHTA, CDR2 FQGNSA. CDR3 loop: CASSFRLGGGNTEAFF. The CDR3 nucleotides are TGTGCCAGCAGCTTTCGACTAGGGGGAGGGAACACTGAAGCTTTCTTT. The variable domain in full, with the rest retrieved from reference TRBV7-2 and TRBJ1-1, is GAGVSQSPSNKVTEKGKDVELRCDPISGHTALYWYRQSLGQGLEFLIYFQGNSAPDKSGLPSDRFSAERTGGSVSTLTIQRTQQEDSAVYLCASSFRLGGGNTEAFFGQGTRLTVV.

The rearrangement links TRBV10-1 to TRBJ2-5; D unclear. The V and J ends lost 0 bases and 2 bases respectively, with 10 bases between them. Germline V gives CDR1 WNHNN, CDR2 SYGVQD (reference sequence). The CDR3 spans 15 residues. In DNA form, the CDR3 reads TGCGCCAGCAGTGAGTCGGGGTCAGCTCAAGAGACCCAGTACTTC. The encoded protein is CASSESGSAQETQYF.

J is TRBJ1-1 and V is TRBV7-9; TRBD1 matches at 8 bases. The CDR3 extends over 15 amino acids. V gave up 4 bases and J gave up 6 bases; unmatched junction bases: 10. From germline, CDR1 is SEHNR and CDR2 FQNEAQ (reference sequence). As DNA, the CDR3 is TGTGCCAGCAGCTCCGGACAGGGAGTATTGTCTGAAGCTTTCTTT. Its protein is CASSSGQGVLSEAFF.

This clone was counted a few times. V gene TRBV19 combines with J gene TRBJ2-7; D is uncertain. This CDR3 has 13 amino acids. Germline lookup yields CDR1 LNHDA and CDR2 SQIVND (reference sequence). The V and J ends lost 3 bases and 3 bases respectively, with 9 bases between them. CDR3 in amino acids: CASSMGLNYEQYF. The CDR3 DNA follows: TGTGCCAGTAGTATGGGCCTAAACTACGAGCAGTACTTC.

CDR3 protein: CASSSLWRSTETQYF. In DNA form, the CDR3 reads TGTGCCAGCAGCTCCCTTTGGAGATCGACAGAGACCCAGTACTTC. The rearrangement links TRBV5-5 to TRBJ2-5, with no clear D. The V end was cut by 3 bases, the J end by 4 bases, with 16 bases between. Germline V gene lookup returns CDR1 SGHKS and CDR2 YYEKEE (reference sequence). The CDR3 sequence is 15 residues long.

The chain recombines TRBV2 with TRBJ1-2; unclear D gene. V lost 1 base and J 9 bases, leaving 9 bases between the germline ends. CDR1 is SNHLY, CDR2 FYNNEI, per germline. The CDR3 is 12 residues long. The CDR3 nucleotides are TGTGCCAGCAGTGAAGGGACCCCAAGCTACACCTTC. This sequence encodes CASSEGTPSYTF. Together with reference TRBV2 and TRBJ1-2, the CDR3 gives the full variable domain: EPEVTQTPSHQVTQMGQEVILRCVPISNHLYFYWYRQILGQKVEFLVSFYNNEISEKSEIFDDQFSVERPDGSNFTLKIRSTKLEDSAMYFCASSEGTPSYTFGSGTRLTVV.

The chain is built from TRBV7-7 and TRBJ2-5, with D possibly TRBD2 on 5 matching bases. The V gene lost 3 bases and the J gene lost 5 bases, with 13 bases spanning the gap. The CDR3 is 14 residues long. The germline gives CDR1 SSHAT, CDR2 FNYEAQ (reference sequence). The CDR3 DNA sequence: TGTGCCAGCAGCTTGACGGCAAGAGGGGAGACCCAGTACTTC. It encodes CASSLTARGETQYF. Combining the CDR3 with reference TRBV7-7 and TRBJ2-5 gives the whole variable domain GAGVSQSPRYKVTKRGQDVTLRCDPISSHATLYWYQQALGQGPEFLTYFNYEAQPDKSGLPSDRFSAERPEGSISTLTIQRTEQRDSAMYRCASSLTARGETQYFGPGTRLLVL.

The V call is TRBV5-1, the J call TRBJ2-3; D gene unclear. The CDR3 runs 14 residues. Germline CDR1 and CDR2: SGHRS and YFSETQ. V lost 4 bases, J lost 5 bases, and 14 bases lay in between. CDR3 loop: CASSPQDTRDTQYF. The CDR3 nucleotides are TGCGCCAGCAGCCCCCAGGATACCAGAGATACGCAGTATTTT.

V and J are TRBV10-3 and TRBJ1-2; 11 positions agree with TRBD1. CDR3 length equals 16 residues. The V segment lost 5 bases and the J segment 2 bases; nucleotides outside the gene matches: 7. Germline V gene data show CDR1 as ENHRY and CDR2 as SYGVKD. The CDR3 loop reads CAISRTGGVGNYGYTF. The CDR3 DNA follows: TGTGCCATCAGTAGGACAGGGGGCGTTGGGAACTATGGCTACACCTTC.

The chain recombines TRBV30 with TRBJ2-3; D remains ambiguous. Deletions cut 1 base from V and 2 bases from J, with 10 bases between. CDR1 GTSNPN and CDR2 SVGIG come from the germline V gene (reference sequence). This CDR3 spans 14 amino acids. The CDR3 is CAWSGGRFTDTQYF. CDR3 in DNA: TGTGCCTGGAGTGGTGGACGGTTCACAGATACGCAGTATTTT.

The chain uses TRBV15 and TRBJ1-3; D is ambiguous. Germline V gives CDR1 LNHNV, CDR2 YYDKDF (reference sequence). CDR3 length: 12 residues. Trimming took off 0 bases at V and 4 bases at J, with 1 base between the two ends. This CDR3 is CATSRDGNTIYF. The CDR3 nucleotides read TGTGCCACCAGCAGAGACGGAAACACCATATATTTT.

The DNA of the CDR3 is TGTGCCAGGGGGGGGGCAAACTCTTCCTACGAGCAGTACTTC. This codes for CARGGANSSYEQYF. This chain connects TRBV6-4 to TRBJ2-7; a weak D match, TRBD2 (7 bases). This CDR3 is built from 14 residues. The ends were cut back, 9 bases at V and 1 base at J, with 16 bases in the middle. The germline V gene encodes CDR1 MRHNA and CDR2 SNTAGT.

The J gene is TRBJ2-3, the V gene TRBV7-3; D is undetermined. The germline V gene has CDR1 SGHTA and CDR2 FQGTGA. V dropped 1 base and J dropped 4 bases, with 9 bases sitting between them. The CDR3 totals 14 residues. This CDR3 is CASSLISSSDTQYF. CDR3 DNA: TGTGCCAGCAGCTTAATAAGCAGTTCAGATACGCAGTATTTT. The full variable domain, with the rest looked up from reference TRBV7-3 and TRBJ2-3, is GAGVSQTPSNKVTEKGKYVELRCDPISGHTALYWYRQSLGQGPEFLIYFQGTGAADDSGLPNDRFFAVRPEGSVSTLKIQRTERGDSAVYLCASSLISSSDTQYFGPGTRLTVL.